These 10 T cell receptor beta chains share one sample of origin, sequenced in a study of shared clonotypes between healthy human individuals. CD45RO-negative, CCR7-selected cells formed the naive CD8 fraction, which excluded terminally differentiated effector memory CD45RA+ cells. Method: immunoSEQ multiplex PCR; TCRdb's copy keeps in-frame clones and lacks some. The top ten clones hold about a quarter of a sample with about 680,000 clones, roughly nine tenths of them seen once. The sample taken for sequencing was naive CD8+ T cells sorted from blood. These receptors were collected from a man between 25 and 39 years old in good health.

With regard to this clone: The same CDR3 arises from other DNA sequences in this sample as well. The genes are TRBV5-1 and TRBJ2-3; no clear D. With 0 bases removed from V and 3 bases from J, the gap between germline ends came to 8 bases. The CDR3 has 14 residues. Germline CDR1 SGHRS, CDR2 YFSETQ. The CDR3 sequence is CASSLVLGTDTQYF. For the CDR3, the DNA is TGCGCCAGCAGCTTGGTACTGGGGACAGATACGCAGTATTTT.

The genes are TRBV2 and TRBJ1-4; D unresolved. CDR1 SNHLY and CDR2 FYNNEI come from the germline V gene. Trimming left V 6 bases short and J 7 bases short, with 27 bases between. The CDR3 sequence is 18 residues long. In DNA form, the CDR3 reads TGTGCCAGCAGGCCGGCCGAGGTCATGGGCTTCCCGGGTGAAAAACTGTTTTTT. This sequence encodes CASRPAEVMGFPGEKLFF. Full variable domain (outside the CDR3, taken from reference TRBV2 and TRBJ1-4): EPEVTQTPSHQVTQMGQEVILRCVPISNHLYFYWYRQILGQKVEFLVSFYNNEISEKSEIFDDQFSVERPDGSNFTLKIRSTKLEDSAMYFCASRPAEVMGFPGEKLFFGSGTQLSVL.

This chain uses TRBV7-6 with TRBJ2-1; 9 positions agree with TRBD2. Germline-derived CDR1 and CDR2 are SGHVS and FNYEAQ. The CDR3 extends over 15 amino acids. V shed 5 bases, J shed 9 bases, and the junction held 11 bases outside the gene matches. The CDR3 coding sequence is TGTGCCAGCAGCACTCGGACTAGCGAGATTGGTGAGCAGTTCTTC. It yields the protein CASSTRTSEIGEQFF.

There are a few counts of this clone. This chain connects TRBV15 to TRBJ2-2; tentative D call: TRBD1 (6 bases). CDR3 length: 14 residues. The V and J ends lost 5 bases and 7 bases respectively, with 14 bases between them. Germline V gives CDR1 LNHNV, CDR2 YYDKDF (reference sequence). CDR3 nucleotide sequence: TGTGCCACCAGCGGAATACAGGGTTACGGGGAGCTGTTTTTT. As protein: CATSGIQGYGELFF.

This clone was seen only once. V gene TRBV7-8 combines with J gene TRBJ1-5; D gene uncertain. V shed 2 bases and J shed 0 bases, with 11 bases lying between them. Germline CDR1 and CDR2: SGHVS and FQNEAQ. The CDR3 runs to 16 residues. The CDR3 bases are TGTGCCAGCAGCTTATATTTTGGGGATAGCAATCAGCCCCAGCATTTT. The encoded protein is CASSLYFGDSNQPQHF. Full variable domain (remainder filled in from reference TRBV7-8 and TRBJ1-5): GAGVSQSPRYKVAKRGQDVALRCDPISGHVSLFWYQQALGQGPEFLTYFQNEAQLDKSGLPSDRFFAERPEGSVSTLKIQRTQQEDSAVYLCASSLYFGDSNQPQHFGDGTRLSIL.

V gene TRBV12-2 combines with J gene TRBJ2-5; whether TRBD2, the table's D call, matches the DNA was not checked. TRBV12-2 is a documented pseudogene. The CDR3 has 15 amino acids. The CDR3 is CASRSTGWGSETQYF. As DNA, the CDR3 is TGTGCAAGTCGCTCCACGGGGTGGGGTTCGGAGACCCAGTACTTC.

The genes are TRBV28 and TRBJ1-5; 7 nucleotides align to TRBD1. The trim removed 2 bases at V and 5 bases at J, leaving 6 bases unmatched. Per the germline V gene, CDR1 is MDHEN and CDR2 is SYDVKM. This CDR3 spans 15 amino acids. CDR3 loop: CASSLDRARDQPQHF. In DNA, the CDR3 is TGTGCCAGCAGTTTAGACAGGGCGCGAGATCAGCCCCAGCATTTT.

The chain recombines TRBV29-1 with TRBJ2-2; D not resolved. Trimming shortened V by 0 bases and J by 5 bases, and 13 bases separated the two germline ends. Germline CDR1 and CDR2: SQVTM and ANQGSEA. This CDR3 is built from 15 residues. CDR3 region: CSVEDTGRETGELFF. In DNA, the CDR3 is TGCAGCGTTGAAGATACTGGACGCGAAACCGGGGAGCTGTTTTTT.

The chain uses TRBV2 and TRBJ2-5; either TRBD1 or TRBD2 may supply D (6 bases each). V lost 8 bases and J 6 bases, leaving 25 bases between the germline ends. Germline CDR1 is SNHLY and CDR2 is FYNNEI. CDR3 size: 16 residues. The CDR3 DNA follows: TGTGCCAGCTGCTGCCGACGGGACATCGGGGGAAAGACCCAGTACTTC. The encoded protein is CASCCRRDIGGKTQYF.

The chain carries TRBV7-9 and TRBJ2-5; TRBD1 aligns across 9 bases. V lost 6 bases, J lost 5 bases, and 13 bases stayed unmatched. The CDR3 contains 16 residues. Germline CDR1 is SEHNR and CDR2 is FQNEAQ (reference sequence). The chain's CDR3 is CASSWPGQGSNETQYF. The CDR3 coding sequence is TGTGCCAGCAGTTGGCCCGGACAGGGGAGCAACGAGACCCAGTACTTC.